This T cell receptor beta chain was captured by sequencing in a study of blood T cell repertoires in COVID-19. About the study: The origin of the acute and convalescent COVID-19 samples was the United States, Italy and Spain. PBMCs, B-cell-depleted T cells, or T cells provided the cDNA or gDNA that made up the material.

The CDR3 extends over 19 amino acids. Germline-derived CDR1 and CDR2 are LGHNA and YSLEER. V trimming: 2 bases; J trimming: 4 bases; junction bases outside the gene matches: 18. How the authors handled the data: Scientists estimated how many nucleated cells there were by amplifying reference gene primers. This table comes from immunoSEQ multiplex PCR, and its TCRdb copy is limited to in-frame clones, with some not included. V and J calls and clone size are as listed in that table; D and trimming were resolved from the DNA. Altogether about 300,000 clones are present, around 90% being singletons, with the ten largest covering roughly 2.1%.

The clonotype comes from a young man with active or convalescent COVID-19. The chain joins TRBV4-3 to TRBJ1-2, with TRBD1 identical over 8 bases. The sequencing input was peripheral blood. This CDR3 reads CASSQPARPEPGQVYGYTF. The CDR3 DNA reads as TGCGCCAGCAGCCAACCAGCCCGACCCGAACCGGGACAGGTCTATGGCTACACCTTC.